A selection of T cell receptor beta chains follows, all from one sample in a study of T-cell memory formation after mild COVID-19. From the 5' RACE reads, TCRdb called clonotypes with MiXCR, one entry per CDR3 protein. The sample holds some 600,000 distinct CDR3 sequences, around 15% seen once. Sequenced material: PBMCs or a T cell subset sorted from them (not recorded which). The receptors were gathered from an adult woman who had mild COVID-19 (a few samples of this study predate the infection). Cell type and time point are not known. Each CDR3 is given with its conserved first and last residue. Each record gives: J gene, D gene, V gene, clone size, CDR3 protein, CDR3 DNA. The D gene is left open where the match is weak. Expanded clones get a size class; other rows say once, few or many, or leave the size out.

j_call: TRBJ2-7; d_call: TRBD1; v_call: TRBV9; clone_size: NA; cdr3_aa: CASSAPDREDEQYF; cdr3_nt: TGTGCCAGCAGCGCCCCGGACAGGGAAGACGAGCAGTACTTC
j_call: TRBJ2-1; d_call: NA; v_call: TRBV11-2; clone_size: NA; cdr3_aa: CASSLEQGPSSYNEQFF; cdr3_nt: TGTGCCAGCAGCTTAGAGCAGGGGCCTAGCTCCTACAATGAGCAGTTCTTC
j_call: TRBJ2-6; d_call: TRBD1; v_call: TRBV18; clone_size: few; cdr3_aa: CASSPPDRVTGANVLTF; cdr3_nt: TGTGCCAGCTCACCTCCGGACAGGGTTACTGGGGCCAACGTCCTGACTTTC
j_call: TRBJ1-1; d_call: TRBD1; v_call: TRBV12-3/TRBV12-4; clone_size: few; cdr3_aa: CASSLGQGLLNTEAFF; cdr3_nt: TGTGCCAGCAGTTTGGGACAGGGTCTTTTGAACACTGAAGCTTTCTTT
j_call: TRBJ1-2; d_call: NA; v_call: TRBV4-1; clone_size: NA; cdr3_aa: CASSQDEQNYGYTF; cdr3_nt: TGCGCCAGCAGCCAAGATGAACAGAACTATGGCTACACCTTC
j_call: TRBJ1-2; d_call: TRBD1; v_call: TRBV4-3; clone_size: NA; cdr3_aa: CASSHTGTVYGYTF; cdr3_nt: TGCGCCAGCAGCCATACCGGGACAGTCTATGGCTACACCTTC
j_call: TRBJ1-1; d_call: NA; v_call: TRBV7-8; clone_size: few; cdr3_aa: CASSLAPGEDTEAFF; cdr3_nt: TGTGCCAGCAGCTTAGCCCCAGGGGAAGACACTGAAGCTTTCTTT
j_call: TRBJ2-5; d_call: NA; v_call: TRBV7-2; clone_size: many; cdr3_aa: CASSFGPGGTQYF; cdr3_nt: TGTGCCAGCAGCTTTGGGCCCGGGGGGACCCAGTACTTC
j_call: TRBJ2-3; d_call: TRBD1; v_call: TRBV6-4; clone_size: many; cdr3_aa: CASSDSETGGTDTQYF; cdr3_nt: TGTGCCAGCAGTGACTCCGAGACAGGGGGAACAGATACGCAGTATTTT
j_call: TRBJ2-3; d_call: TRBD1; v_call: TRBV3-1; clone_size: few; cdr3_aa: CASSQDYRQGDTDTQYF; cdr3_nt: TGTGCCAGCAGCCAAGATTACCGACAGGGCGACACAGATACGCAGTATTTT
j_call: TRBJ2-3; d_call: NA; v_call: TRBV6-5; clone_size: few; cdr3_aa: CASSYWMAGQGADTQYF; cdr3_nt: TGTGCCAGCAGTTACTGGATGGCGGGGCAAGGGGCAGATACGCAGTATTTT
j_call: TRBJ1-1; d_call: TRBD1; v_call: TRBV7-6; clone_size: few; cdr3_aa: CASSAGTGEGWTEAFF; cdr3_nt: TGTGCCAGCAGCGCTGGGACAGGGGAAGGGTGGACTGAAGCTTTCTTT
j_call: TRBJ2-1; d_call: NA; v_call: TRBV7-9; clone_size: few; cdr3_aa: CASSLRDHEFF; cdr3_nt: TGTGCCAGCAGCCTGAGGGATCATGAGTTCTTC
j_call: TRBJ2-6; d_call: NA; v_call: TRBV6-5; clone_size: NA; cdr3_aa: CASSYSSRTSGANVLTF; cdr3_nt: TGTGCCAGCAGTTACTCGTCCCGGACCTCTGGGGCCAACGTCCTGACTTTC
j_call: TRBJ2-1; d_call: TRBD2; v_call: TRBV7-9; clone_size: many; cdr3_aa: CASSPALAGVNEQFF; cdr3_nt: TGTGCCAGCAGCCCCGCCCTAGCGGGAGTAAATGAGCAGTTCTTC
j_call: TRBJ1-2; d_call: NA; v_call: TRBV5-1; clone_size: NA; cdr3_aa: CASARDPGRYGYTF; cdr3_nt: TGCGCCAGCGCGAGGGACCCAGGGCGCTATGGCTACACCTTC
j_call: TRBJ2-1; d_call: NA; v_call: TRBV11-1; clone_size: NA; cdr3_aa: CASSLAGGLREQFF; cdr3_nt: TGTGCCAGCAGCTTAGCGGGGGGACTTCGGGAGCAGTTCTTC
j_call: TRBJ2-7; d_call: NA; v_call: TRBV5-1; clone_size: NA; cdr3_aa: CASSSTGTKYEQYF; cdr3_nt: TGCGCCAGCAGCTCAACCGGGACGAAATACGAGCAGTACTTC
j_call: TRBJ2-7; d_call: TRBD1; v_call: TRBV28; clone_size: NA; cdr3_aa: CASRSWTGVIYEQYF; cdr3_nt: TGTGCCAGCCGATCCTGGACAGGGGTGATCTACGAGCAGTACTTC
j_call: TRBJ2-1; d_call: NA; v_call: TRBV29-1; clone_size: NA; cdr3_aa: CSVEFGARDEQFF; cdr3_nt: TGCAGCGTTGAATTTGGCGCGAGGGATGAGCAGTTCTTC
j_call: TRBJ1-6; d_call: NA; v_call: TRBV2; clone_size: NA; cdr3_aa: CASSVSGDSPLHF; cdr3_nt: TGTGCCAGCAGTGTATCGGGGGATTCACCCCTCCACTTT
j_call: TRBJ2-1; d_call: NA; v_call: TRBV7-3; clone_size: NA; cdr3_aa: CASSSDGRMGANEQFF; cdr3_nt: TGTGCCAGCAGCTCGGACGGGAGAATGGGGGCCAATGAGCAGTTCTTC
j_call: TRBJ1-2; d_call: NA; v_call: TRBV6-2/TRBV6-3; clone_size: NA; cdr3_aa: CASSYSSRMSRGYTF; cdr3_nt: TGTGCCAGCAGTTACTCCTCGCGGATGTCGCGGGGCTACACCTTC
j_call: TRBJ2-3; d_call: NA; v_call: TRBV21-1; clone_size: NA; cdr3_aa: CASSKRSDTDTQYF; cdr3_nt: TGTGCCAGCAGCAAACGGTCAGACACAGATACGCAGTATTTT
j_call: TRBJ2-3; d_call: NA; v_call: TRBV7-3; clone_size: many; cdr3_aa: CASSLGGLTDTQYF; cdr3_nt: TGTGCCAGCAGCTTAGGCGGACTCACAGATACGCAGTATTTT
j_call: TRBJ2-1; d_call: TRBD2; v_call: TRBV4-1; clone_size: few; cdr3_aa: CASSQSLSSGRVNEQFF; cdr3_nt: TGCGCCAGCAGCCAGTCCTTATCTAGCGGGAGGGTAAATGAGCAGTTCTTC
j_call: TRBJ2-7; d_call: NA; v_call: TRBV7-2; clone_size: many; cdr3_aa: CASSFPSSYEQYF; cdr3_nt: TGTGCCAGCAGCTTTCCCTCCTCCTACGAGCAGTACTTC
j_call: TRBJ2-1; d_call: TRBD1; v_call: TRBV7-2; clone_size: few; cdr3_aa: CASSSQTGGGQFF; cdr3_nt: TGTGCCAGCAGCTCACAGACAGGGGGAGGGCAGTTCTTC
j_call: TRBJ1-2; d_call: NA; v_call: TRBV27; clone_size: NA; cdr3_aa: CASSLDVVPRWEDRYGYTF; cdr3_nt: TGTGCCAGCAGTTTAGATGTCGTCCCACGTTGGGAAGATCGCTATGGCTACACCTTC
j_call: TRBJ2-2; d_call: NA; v_call: TRBV12-3/TRBV12-4; clone_size: NA; cdr3_aa: CASSLSGGVTGELFF; cdr3_nt: TGTGCCAGCAGTTTATCCGGCGGGGTCACCGGGGAGCTGTTTTTT
j_call: TRBJ1-1; d_call: TRBD1; v_call: TRBV18; clone_size: NA; cdr3_aa: CASSPGPLQGGTEAFF; cdr3_nt: TGTGCCAGCTCACCTGGACCGCTACAGGGGGGCACTGAAGCTTTCTTT
j_call: TRBJ2-7; d_call: TRBD2; v_call: TRBV20-1; clone_size: NA; cdr3_aa: CSATTSWDYEQYF; cdr3_nt: TGCAGTGCAACGACTAGCTGGGACTACGAGCAGTACTTC
j_call: TRBJ1-3; d_call: TRBD1; v_call: TRBV7-2; clone_size: few; cdr3_aa: CASSLQTGVGNTIYF; cdr3_nt: TGTGCCAGCAGCTTACAGACAGGGGTCGGAAACACCATATATTTT
j_call: TRBJ2-2; d_call: NA; v_call: TRBV5-1; clone_size: few; cdr3_aa: CASSLVRGRELFF; cdr3_nt: TGCGCCAGCAGCTTGGTTCGTGGAAGGGAGCTGTTTTTT
j_call: TRBJ1-6; d_call: TRBD1; v_call: TRBV7-8; clone_size: NA; cdr3_aa: CASRKQTGENSPLHF; cdr3_nt: TGTGCCAGCAGGAAGCAGACAGGGGAGAATTCACCCCTCCACTTT
j_call: TRBJ2-3; d_call: NA; v_call: TRBV27; clone_size: NA; cdr3_aa: CASSPRRVNTQYF; cdr3_nt: TGTGCCAGCAGTCCAAGAAGGGTGAATACGCAGTATTTT
j_call: TRBJ2-1; d_call: NA; v_call: TRBV6-6; clone_size: NA; cdr3_aa: CASSYFGADPYNEQFF; cdr3_nt: TGTGCCAGCAGTTACTTCGGAGCGGATCCCTACAATGAGCAGTTCTTC
j_call: TRBJ2-1; d_call: TRBD2; v_call: TRBV20-1; clone_size: NA; cdr3_aa: CSAGLAGGPNEQFF; cdr3_nt: TGCAGTGCCGGACTAGCGGGGGGGCCAAATGAGCAGTTCTTC
j_call: TRBJ2-5; d_call: NA; v_call: TRBV7-2; clone_size: NA; cdr3_aa: CASTTGRGREETQYF; cdr3_nt: TGTGCCAGCACTACTGGTCGGGGTAGGGAAGAGACCCAGTACTTC
j_call: TRBJ2-1; d_call: TRBD1; v_call: TRBV6-2/TRBV6-3; clone_size: NA; cdr3_aa: CASSYGGSRDREAYNEQFF; cdr3_nt: TGTGCCAGCAGTTACGGTGGGTCCCGGGACAGGGAGGCCTACAATGAGCAGTTCTTC
j_call: TRBJ1-1; d_call: NA; v_call: TRBV5-1; clone_size: once; cdr3_aa: CASSHPQGAEAFF; cdr3_nt: TGCGCCAGCAGCCATCCACAGGGTGCTGAAGCTTTCTTT
j_call: TRBJ2-7; d_call: NA; v_call: TRBV15; clone_size: NA; cdr3_aa: CATSSRALHEQYF; cdr3_nt: TGTGCCACCAGCAGCAGGGCCCTCCACGAGCAGTACTTC
j_call: TRBJ1-1; d_call: NA; v_call: TRBV12-3/TRBV12-4; clone_size: NA; cdr3_aa: CASSSRPEGNTEAFF; cdr3_nt: TGTGCCAGCAGTTCCCGGCCCGAGGGGAACACTGAAGCTTTCTTT
j_call: TRBJ1-2; d_call: NA; v_call: TRBV29-1; clone_size: few; cdr3_aa: CTPPSKENYGYTF; cdr3_nt: TGCACCCCCCCAAGCAAAGAAAACTATGGCTACACCTTC
j_call: TRBJ2-1; d_call: TRBD2; v_call: TRBV24-1; clone_size: NA; cdr3_aa: CATSDLVSGRDNEQFF; cdr3_nt: TGTGCCACCAGTGATTTGGTTAGCGGGAGGGACAATGAGCAGTTCTTC
j_call: TRBJ2-1; d_call: TRBD2; v_call: TRBV20-1; clone_size: few; cdr3_aa: CSAKPGTSAEGEQFF; cdr3_nt: TGCAGTGCTAAGCCGGGGACTAGCGCCGAGGGGGAGCAGTTCTTC
j_call: TRBJ2-5; d_call: NA; v_call: TRBV20-1; clone_size: NA; cdr3_aa: CSARGTAWETQYF; cdr3_nt: TGCAGTGCTAGAGGGACAGCGTGGGAGACCCAGTACTTC
j_call: TRBJ1-1; d_call: NA; v_call: TRBV11-2; clone_size: few; cdr3_aa: CASSSRARGLIEAFF; cdr3_nt: TGTGCCAGCAGCTCCCGGGCGCGGGGGCTTATTGAAGCTTTCTTT
j_call: TRBJ1-1; d_call: NA; v_call: TRBV10-3; clone_size: few; cdr3_aa: CAISEQGSSTEAFF; cdr3_nt: TGTGCCATCAGTGAGCAGGGAAGTAGCACTGAAGCTTTCTTT
j_call: TRBJ2-2; d_call: NA; v_call: TRBV3-1; clone_size: few; cdr3_aa: CASSLDPTRFGGELFF; cdr3_nt: TGTGCCAGCAGCCTCGACCCGACTAGATTTGGCGGGGAGCTGTTTTTT
j_call: TRBJ1-6; d_call: NA; v_call: TRBV6-5; clone_size: few; cdr3_aa: CASSYRSSPLHF; cdr3_nt: TGTGCCAGCAGTTACAGGTCTTCACCCCTCCACTTT
j_call: TRBJ1-2; d_call: NA; v_call: TRBV7-3; clone_size: NA; cdr3_aa: CASSLSTGNSGYTF; cdr3_nt: TGTGCCAGCAGCTTAAGTACAGGGAACTCTGGCTACACCTTC
j_call: TRBJ1-2; d_call: NA; v_call: TRBV6-6; clone_size: NA; cdr3_aa: CVIGANYGYTF; cdr3_nt: TGTGTTATCGGGGCTAACTATGGCTACACCTTC
j_call: TRBJ1-1; d_call: NA; v_call: TRBV3-1; clone_size: few; cdr3_aa: CASSHTSYRDLRNTEAFF; cdr3_nt: TGTGCCAGCAGCCATACGTCGTACAGGGATCTTCGCAACACTGAAGCTTTCTTT
j_call: TRBJ2-1; d_call: NA; v_call: TRBV10-3; clone_size: NA; cdr3_aa: CASGGGDHYNEQFF; cdr3_nt: TGTGCCTCCGGGGGCGGGGACCATTACAATGAGCAGTTCTTC
j_call: TRBJ1-6; d_call: TRBD1; v_call: TRBV19; clone_size: many; cdr3_aa: CASRTGTEPNSPLHF; cdr3_nt: TGTGCCAGTAGGACCGGGACAGAACCTAATTCACCCCTCCACTTT
j_call: TRBJ2-7; d_call: TRBD2; v_call: TRBV13; clone_size: NA; cdr3_aa: CASSSSGLGEQYF; cdr3_nt: TGTGCCAGCAGCTCTAGCGGCCTCGGGGAGCAGTACTTC
j_call: TRBJ2-7; d_call: NA; v_call: TRBV12-3/TRBV12-4; clone_size: few; cdr3_aa: CASSFHSGGEQYF; cdr3_nt: TGTGCCAGCAGTTTTCATTCAGGCGGCGAGCAGTACTTC
j_call: TRBJ1-4; d_call: NA; v_call: TRBV12-3/TRBV12-4; clone_size: few; cdr3_aa: CASRGTGVKKLFF; cdr3_nt: TGTGCCAGCAGAGGGACGGGCGTGAAAAAACTGTTTTTT
j_call: TRBJ1-2; d_call: TRBD1; v_call: TRBV7-9; clone_size: NA; cdr3_aa: CASSPGQAYRLGSTF; cdr3_nt: TGTGCCAGCAGCCCCGGACAGGCTTACCGATTAGGGAGCACCTTC